This paragraph covers one T cell receptor beta chain sequence. This clone appeared once. Its binding antigen is unknown. At one end, the junction sequence differs from germline, possibly due to a read error. Library prep was done by the immunoSEQ multiplex PCR assay. TCRdb holds this immuneACCESS table with in-frame rearrangements only. Some clones are missing; in checked studies, unresolved V genes explain under half, and the rest has no known cause. The sample profile shows around 150,000 clones; around nine tenths of them were found once. The top ten clonotypes cover over 4.5% of the sample. The data derive from a study of control samples from healthy donors and cancer patients (dated by TCRdb to the early 2020s). Taken from cysteine to phenylalanine, the CDR3 has 13 residues. The read is trimmed to its CDR3 DNA, 39 bases read in frame from base 1. The germline V gene (reference sequence) yields PRHDT for CDR1 and FYEKMQ for CDR2.

The material sequenced was blood. This TCR came from a man under 40 in good health. The rearrangement combines TRBV13 with TRBJ1-1, with 7 bases aligning to TRBD1. The CDR3 protein: CASSLGTVDAWVF. In nucleotide form, the sequence is TGTGCCAGCAGCCTTGGGACAGTTGATGCTTGGGTTTTT.